A single sample gave rise to the 18 T cell receptor beta chains below, sequenced in a study of cytomegalovirus exposure and HLA in healthy donors. Vbeta (60) and Jbeta (13) primers were used in the PCR. The assay was immunoSEQ multiplex PCR, and TCRdb's table has in-frame clones only and misses some. The data show around 78,000 clones, around 80% seen once. Source material: PBMCs. Source of these receptors: a male donor in good health and CMV-seronegative.

The rearrangement joins TRBV5-1 to TRBJ2-5; 10 bases line up with TRBD2. This CDR3 is 15 amino acids long. Germline CDR1 and CDR2: SGHRS and YFSETQ. Germline trimming cut 3 bases from V and 2 bases from J; bases unmatched to any gene: 4. This CDR3 is CASSWNSGGQETQYF. DNA for the CDR3: TGCGCCAGCAGCTGGAATAGCGGGGGGCAAGAGACCCAGTACTTC. Together with reference TRBV5-1 and TRBJ2-5, the CDR3 gives the full variable domain: KAGVTQTPRYLIKTRGQQVTLSCSPISGHRSVSWYQQTPGQGLQFLFEYFSETQRNKGNFPGRFSGRQFSNSRSEMNVSTLELGDSALYLCASSWNSGGQETQYFGPGTRLLVL.

To note about this clone: The junction does not match germline at one end; this may be a read error. The chain carries TRBV19 and TRBJ2-7, with 7 bases fitting TRBD2. CDR3 length: 13 amino acids. CDR1 LNHDA and CDR2 SQIVND come from the germline V gene (reference sequence). Here the CDR3 DNA reads TGTGCCAGTAGTATGGGAGGGACCTACGAGCAGCACTTC. This translates into CASSMGGTYEQHF.

About this clone: Mismatch with germline at one junction end may stem from a read error. The chain employs TRBV7-6 and TRBJ2-1; TRBD2 matches at 9 bases. Germline V gene data show CDR1 as SGHVS and CDR2 as FNYEAQ. This CDR3 comprises 13 residues. The CDR3 reads CASSIAGVDEQFF. The CDR3 nucleotides read TGTGCCAGCAGCATAGCGGGAGTGGATGAGCAGTTCTTC.

V usage is TRBV27 and J usage is TRBJ1-5; D remains unclear. The CDR3 loop spans 16 amino acids. V lost 5 bases, J lost 2 bases, and 16 bases lay in between. CDR1 is MNHEY and CDR2 is SMNVEV in the germline V gene (reference sequence). The CDR3 bases are TGTGCCAGCAGTCCCTCTCTGATCGGGGGCAATCAGCCCCAGCATTTT. Translating it yields CASSPSLIGGNQPQHF.

This chain links TRBV9 with TRBJ2-7; D is perhaps TRBD1 (6 bases). The CDR3 runs 13 residues. Germline assignment: CDR1 SGDLS and CDR2 YYNGEE. Trimming cost V 4 bases and J 3 bases, with 11 bases left between them. The CDR3 loop reads CASSTGHFYEQYF. The CDR3 DNA reads TGTGCCAGCAGCACGGGACACTTCTACGAGCAGTACTTC.

The chain joins TRBV2 to TRBJ2-7, with D possibly matching TRBD2 (6 bases). Germline CDR1 SNHLY, CDR2 FYNNEI. The CDR3 contains 13 residues. Trimming shortened V by 5 bases and J by 6 bases, and 14 bases separated the two germline ends. The CDR3 bases are TGTGCCAGCAGTAGGGGACTGGACCGCGAGCAGTACTTC. It encodes CASSRGLDREQYF.

This clone was observed once. This chain links TRBV4-2 with TRBJ2-7; D might be TRBD2 (6 bases). The V and J ends lost 4 bases and 4 bases respectively, with 20 bases between them. Germline V gene sequence: CDR1 LGHNA, CDR2 YNFKEQ. The CDR3 is 16 residues long. CDR3 amino acids: CASSPSAGGGTYEQYF. In DNA form, the CDR3 reads TGTGCCAGCAGCCCCTCGGCCGGGGGAGGAACATACGAGCAGTACTTC.

The V call is TRBV28, the J call TRBJ2-1; 12 nucleotides match TRBD2. From germline, CDR1 is MDHEN and CDR2 SYDVKM. Germline trimming cut 2 bases from V and 9 bases from J; bases unmatched to any gene: 5. This CDR3 spans 15 amino acids. CDR3 protein: CASSLGLAGGIEQFF. The DNA of the CDR3 is TGTGCCAGCAGTTTAGGGCTAGCGGGAGGGATTGAGCAGTTCTTC.

This clone was observed once. The V call is TRBV19, the J call TRBJ2-5; 9 bases agree with TRBD1. This CDR3 comprises 16 residues. V was pared by 4 bases and J by 5 bases, with 11 bases of the junction left unmatched. Germline CDR1 reads LNHDA; CDR2 reads SQIVND (reference sequence). In DNA form, the CDR3 reads TGTGCCAGTAGTACTCCCTTCACAGGGGGCGAGGAGACCCAGTACTTC. Its protein product is CASSTPFTGGEETQYF.

Turning to this clone: One end of the junction does not line up with germline, which may come from a read error. The CDR3 spells CASSFGAGDQPQNF. The DNA for the CDR3 is TGTGCCAGCAGTTTTGGGGCAGGTGATCAGCCCCAGAATTTT. The chain carries TRBV28 and TRBJ1-5; a weak D match, TRBD1 (5 bases). This CDR3 has 14 amino acids. Germline CDR1 and CDR2: MDHEN and SYDVKM.

The chain joins TRBV4-2 to TRBJ1-5; TRBD1 is a possible D gene (5 bases). CDR1 and CDR2 (germline): LGHNA, YNFKEQ. CDR3 length equals 15 residues. V shed 7 bases and J shed 4 bases, with 17 bases lying between them. Here the CDR3 DNA reads TGTGCCAGCACCCTTACCGGGGGGTCTAATCAGCCCCAGCATTTT. Translated: CASTLTGGSNQPQHF.

The V and J genes are TRBV7-2 and TRBJ2-5, with 7 bases fitting TRBD2. This CDR3 is 14 amino acids long. J gave up 9 bases and V 2 bases, and 9 bases lay outside the gene matches. The germline V gene encodes CDR1 SGHTA and CDR2 FQGNSA. CDR3 protein: CASSLRPPTSPQYF. CDR3 nucleotides: TGTGCCAGCAGCTTAAGGCCCCCGACTAGCCCCCAGTACTTC. The full variable domain, in which reference TRBV7-2 and TRBJ2-5 provide the parts outside the CDR3, is GAGVSQSPSNKVTEKGKDVELRCDPISGHTALYWYRQSLGQGLEFLIYFQGNSAPDKSGLPSDRFSAERTGGSVSTLTIQRTQQEDSAVYLCASSLRPPTSPQYFGPGTRLLVL.

Points on this clone: The junction does not match germline at one end; this may be a read error. The chain uses TRBV4-2 and TRBJ2-1, with a weak D call TRBD1 (5 bases). The CDR3 is 13 residues long. CDR1 and CDR2 from the germline V gene are LGHNA and YNFKEQ. The CDR3 spells CASSQDRANPRVF. CDR3 DNA: TGTGCCAGCAGCCAAGACAGAGCGAACCCCAGGGTCTTC.

The rearrangement joins TRBV29-1 to TRBJ2-1, with TRBD2 matching 13 bases. CDR1 is SQVTM and CDR2 is ANQGSEA in the germline V gene. With V trimmed by 6 bases and J by 4 bases, 6 bases remained unmatched. This CDR3 is built from 15 residues. CDR3 DNA: TGCAGCGTAGGGACTAGCGGGAAACTTTACAATGAGCAGTTCTTC. Translation gives CSVGTSGKLYNEQFF.

The CDR3 region has the DNA TGTGCCAGCAGTGAAGGAGACAGTCGCTATGGCTACACCTTC. This codes for CASSEGDSRYGYTF. J is TRBJ1-2 and V is TRBV6-1; weak D call: TRBD1 (5 bases). The V gene lost 1 base and the J gene lost 4 bases, with 10 bases spanning the gap. Germline V gives CDR1 MNHNS, CDR2 SASEGT. The CDR3 consists of 14 residues.

The chain couples TRBV6-1 to TRBJ2-7; 8 positions agree with TRBD2. CDR3 length: 15 residues. Germline CDR1 is MNHNS and CDR2 is SASEGT. J gave up 5 bases and V 1 base, and 7 bases lay outside the gene matches. CDR3 DNA sequence: TGTGCCAGCAGTGAAGGAGCGGGAGTCTTTCACGAGCAGTACTTC. Protein: CASSEGAGVFHEQYF.

The rearrangement uses TRBV4-1 and TRBJ1-3; TRBD1 is a possible D gene (5 bases). Germline V gene lookup returns CDR1 MGHRA and CDR2 YSYEKL. The CDR3 totals 17 residues. Trimming removed 3 bases from V and 7 bases from J, with 22 bases in between. Here the CDR3 reads CASSQVEGRGRGNTIYF. CDR3 nucleotide sequence: TGCGCCAGCAGCCAGGTGGAAGGGAGGGGTAGAGGGAACACCATATATTTT.

V is TRBV20-1 and J is TRBJ1-1; 7 nucleotides line up with TRBD1. This CDR3 spans 11 amino acids. With V trimmed by 5 bases and J by 10 bases, 7 bases remained unmatched. Germline V CDR1 and CDR2: DFQATT, SNEGSKA (reference sequence). The CDR3 loop reads CSAVRQGGAFF. In nucleotides, the CDR3 is TGCAGTGCTGTCCGACAGGGTGGAGCTTTCTTT.